This is a list of T cell receptor beta chains from one sample in a study of T cell responses to AZD1222 COVID-19 vaccine. Here immunoSEQ multiplex PCR was the method, and the copy in TCRdb shows in-frame clones only, minus some. The table shows around 140,000 clones, with around 90% occurring only once. The starting material was peripheral blood, obtained 28 days after the second dose of the MenACWY control vaccine. The receptors were gathered from an adult who received the MenACWY meningococcal vaccine as a control. Each CDR3 is given with its conserved first and last residue. D genes are given only for firm matches.

D gene	V gene	J gene	CDR3 protein	CDR3 DNA
TRBD1	TRBV6-5	TRBJ1-4	CASSYGTGREKLFF	TGTGCCAGCAGTTACGGGACAGGGCGCGAAAAACTGTTTTTT
TRBD1	TRBV10-3	TRBJ1-5	CAISESGQGNQPQHF	TGTGCCATCAGTGAGTCGGGACAGGGGAATCAGCCCCAGCATTTT
-	TRBV21-1	TRBJ1-3	CASSKRGPGTAGNTIYF	TGTGCCAGCAGCAAACGCGGTCCGGGGACCGCTGGAAACACCATATATTTT
TRBD2	TRBV10-1	TRBJ2-7	CASSPLVTRGLVTEQYF	TGCGCCAGCAGTCCCTTGGTTACAAGAGGACTAGTAACCGAGCAGTACTTC
TRBD2	TRBV27	TRBJ2-1	CASSPASGRYNEQFF	TGTGCCAGCAGTCCCGCTAGCGGGAGGTACAATGAGCAGTTCTTC
-	TRBV27	TRBJ2-6	CASMLAPRGSSGANVLTF	TGTGCCAGCATGTTGGCCCCTCGGGGGAGCTCTGGGGCCAACGTCCTGACTTTC
-	TRBV7-2	TRBJ2-7	CASSLRWPGAYEQYF	TGTGCCAGCAGCTTAAGGTGGCCAGGGGCGTACGAGCAGTACTTC
-	TRBV5-1	TRBJ2-3	CASSTDTDTQYF	TGCGCCAGCAGTACAGATACAGATACGCAGTATTTT
TRBD1	TRBV9	TRBJ2-5	CASSARGTETYETQYF	TGTGCCAGCAGCGCAAGGGGGACAGAGACGTACGAGACCCAGTACTTC
TRBD2	TRBV5-1	TRBJ2-1	CASSLANDGLAVYNEQFF	TGCGCCAGCAGCTTGGCCAACGACGGACTAGCGGTCTACAATGAGCAGTTCTTC
-	TRBV5-1	TRBJ2-4	CASSFGYPENIQYF	TGCGCCAGCAGCTTTGGGTATCCCGAAAACATTCAGTACTTC
-	TRBV19	TRBJ2-7	CASSTGLGGYEQYF	TGTGCCAGTAGTACCGGACTAGGGGGCTACGAGCAGTACTTC
-	TRBV5-6	TRBJ2-7	CASSLVLAGGHEQYF	TGTGCCAGCAGCTTGGTGTTGGCAGGCGGGCACGAGCAGTACTTC
TRBD1	TRBV5-8	TRBJ1-4	CASSLNRGSEKLFF	TGTGCCAGCAGCTTGAACAGGGGAAGTGAAAAACTGTTTTTT
TRBD1	TRBV5-1	TRBJ1-3	CASSSGQGSYTIYF	TGCGCCAGCAGCTCTGGACAGGGCTCATACACCATATATTTT
TRBD2	TRBV9	TRBJ2-7	CASSVDQREGGEQYF	TGTGCCAGCAGCGTCGACCAGCGGGAGGGCGGCGAGCAGTACTTC
-	TRBV19	TRBJ2-3	CASSILSGVSTDTQYF	TGTGCCAGTAGTATACTTTCCGGGGTTAGCACAGATACGCAGTATTTT
-	TRBV14	TRBJ1-6	CASSRGPHNSPLHF	TGTGCCAGCAGCCGGGGACCGCATAATTCACCCCTCCACTTT
TRBD1	TRBV6-2/TRBV6-3	TRBJ1-5	CASSIHYRQGNQPQHF	TGTGCCAGCAGCATCCACTATAGACAGGGAAATCAGCCCCAGCATTTT
TRBD1	TRBV3-1/TRBV3-2	TRBJ2-4	CASSRDRGGKNIQYF	TGTGCCAGCAGCCGGGACAGGGGTGGCAAAAACATTCAGTACTTC
-	TRBV6-2/TRBV6-3	TRBJ1-2	CASSATMGSYGYTF	TGTGCCAGCAGTGCAACAATGGGAAGCTATGGCTACACCTTC
TRBD1	TRBV18	TRBJ2-7	CASSRDSLEQYF	TGTGCCAGCTCACGGGACAGTCTCGAGCAGTACTTC
-	TRBV29-1	TRBJ1-6	CSLITLEQRRNSPLHF	TGCAGCTTAATCACTTTGGAGCAAAGGAGGAATTCACCCCTCCACTTT
-	TRBV11-2	TRBJ1-4	CASRRQPNEKLFF	TGTGCCAGCAGGCGACAGCCTAATGAAAAACTGTTTTTT
-	TRBV6-5	TRBJ1-6	CASSYQDWDSPLHF	TGTGCCAGCAGTTACCAAGACTGGGATTCACCCCTCCACTTT
-	TRBV18	TRBJ2-3	CASSDYREDTQYF	TGTGCCAGCTCAGACTACAGGGAGGATACGCAGTATTTT
TRBD1	TRBV5-6	TRBJ1-1	CASSFAGGRVNTEAFF	TGTGCCAGCAGCTTTGCAGGGGGCAGGGTGAACACTGAAGCTTTCTTT